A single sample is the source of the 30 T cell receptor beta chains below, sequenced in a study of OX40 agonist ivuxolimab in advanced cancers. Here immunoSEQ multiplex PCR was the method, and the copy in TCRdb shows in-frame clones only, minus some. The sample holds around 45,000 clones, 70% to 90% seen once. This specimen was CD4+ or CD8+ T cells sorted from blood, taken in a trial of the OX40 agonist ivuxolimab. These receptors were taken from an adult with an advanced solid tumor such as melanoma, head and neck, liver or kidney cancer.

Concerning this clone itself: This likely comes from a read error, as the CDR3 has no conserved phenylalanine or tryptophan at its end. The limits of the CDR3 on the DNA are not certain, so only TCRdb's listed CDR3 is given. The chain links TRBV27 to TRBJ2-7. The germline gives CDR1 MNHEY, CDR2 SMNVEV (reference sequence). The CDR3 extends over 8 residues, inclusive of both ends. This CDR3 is CASSLTAY.

The CDR3 DNA reads TGTGCCAGCAGTGGACAGGGTAATGAGCAGTTCTTC. This encodes CASSGQGNEQFF. J is TRBJ2-1 and V is TRBV6-1; 7 bases fit TRBD1. The CDR3 is made up of 12 amino acids. Germline values: CDR1 MNHNS, CDR2 SASEGT. The ends lost 4 bases at V and 7 bases at J; junction bases unmatched: 1.

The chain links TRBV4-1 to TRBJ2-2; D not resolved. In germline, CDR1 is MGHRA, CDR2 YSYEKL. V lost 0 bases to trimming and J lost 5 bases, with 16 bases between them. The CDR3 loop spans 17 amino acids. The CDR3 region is CASSQDSPNQRTGELFF. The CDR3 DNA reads TGCGCCAGCAGCCAAGATAGCCCCAACCAACGAACCGGGGAGCTGTTTTTT.

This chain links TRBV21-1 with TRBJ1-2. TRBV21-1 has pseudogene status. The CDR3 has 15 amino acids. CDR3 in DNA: TGTGCCAGCAGCACGAAGGGGGGGGTCTGCTATGGCTACACCTTC. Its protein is CASSTKGGVCYGYTF.

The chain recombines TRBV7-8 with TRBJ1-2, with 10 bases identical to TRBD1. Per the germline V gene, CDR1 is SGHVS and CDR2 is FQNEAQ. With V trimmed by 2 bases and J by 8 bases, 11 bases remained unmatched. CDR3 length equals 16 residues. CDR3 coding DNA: TGTGCCAGCAGCTTACGTTATTCGACAGGGGGCCCGGGCTACACCTTC. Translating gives CASSLRYSTGGPGYTF.

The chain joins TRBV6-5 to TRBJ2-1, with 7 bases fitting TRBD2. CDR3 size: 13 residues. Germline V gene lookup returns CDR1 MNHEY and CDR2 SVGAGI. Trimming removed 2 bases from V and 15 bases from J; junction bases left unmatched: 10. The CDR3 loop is CASSYAAGFRLFF. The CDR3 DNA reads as TGTGCCAGCAGTTACGCAGCGGGGTTTAGGCTGTTCTTC.

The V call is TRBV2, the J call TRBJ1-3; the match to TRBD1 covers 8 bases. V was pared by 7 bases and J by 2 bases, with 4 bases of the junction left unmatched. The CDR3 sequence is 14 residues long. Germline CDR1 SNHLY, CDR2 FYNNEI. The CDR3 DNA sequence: TGTGCCAGCAAAGAACAGGGGGCTGGAAACACCATATATTTT. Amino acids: CASKEQGAGNTIYF.

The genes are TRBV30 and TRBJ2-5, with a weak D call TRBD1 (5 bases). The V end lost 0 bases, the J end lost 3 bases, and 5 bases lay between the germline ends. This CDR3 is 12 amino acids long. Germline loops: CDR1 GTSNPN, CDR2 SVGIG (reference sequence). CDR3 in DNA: TGTGCCTGGAGTGTGACAGAAGAGACCCAGTACTTC. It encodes CAWSVTEETQYF.

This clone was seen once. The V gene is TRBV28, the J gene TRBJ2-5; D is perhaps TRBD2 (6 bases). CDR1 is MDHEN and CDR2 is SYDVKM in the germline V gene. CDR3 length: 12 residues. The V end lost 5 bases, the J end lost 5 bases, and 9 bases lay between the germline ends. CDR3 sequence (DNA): TGTGCCAGCAGTGCGGGGTGGGAGACCCAGTACTTC. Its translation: CASSAGWETQYF.

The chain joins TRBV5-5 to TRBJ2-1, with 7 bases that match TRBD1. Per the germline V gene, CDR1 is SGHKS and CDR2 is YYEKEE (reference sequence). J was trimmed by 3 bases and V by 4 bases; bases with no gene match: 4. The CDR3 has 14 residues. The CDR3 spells CASSRWTGYNEQFF. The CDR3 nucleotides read TGTGCCAGCAGCCGATGGACAGGCTACAATGAGCAGTTCTTC.

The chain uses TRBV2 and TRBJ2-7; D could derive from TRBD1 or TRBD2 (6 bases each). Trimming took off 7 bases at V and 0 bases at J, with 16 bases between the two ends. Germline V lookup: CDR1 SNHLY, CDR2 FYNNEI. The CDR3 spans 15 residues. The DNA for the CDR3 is TGTGCCAGCAAGTTGGGGGGCCCACCCTCCTACGAGCAGTACTTC. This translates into CASKLGGPPSYEQYF.

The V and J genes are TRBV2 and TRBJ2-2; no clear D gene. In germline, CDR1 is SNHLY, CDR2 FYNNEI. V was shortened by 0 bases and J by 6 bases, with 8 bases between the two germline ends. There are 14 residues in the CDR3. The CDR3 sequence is CASSEASRSGELFF. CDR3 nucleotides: TGTGCCAGCAGTGAAGCTAGCCGATCCGGGGAGCTGTTTTTT.

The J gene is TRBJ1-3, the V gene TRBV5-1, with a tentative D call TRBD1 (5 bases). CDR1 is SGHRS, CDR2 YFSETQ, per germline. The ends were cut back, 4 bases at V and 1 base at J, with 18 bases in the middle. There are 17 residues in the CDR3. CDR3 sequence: CASSPLSRQFSGNTIYF. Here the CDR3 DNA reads TGCGCCAGCAGCCCCCTATCCCGACAGTTTTCTGGAAACACCATATATTTT. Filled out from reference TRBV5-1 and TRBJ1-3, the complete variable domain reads KAGVTQTPRYLIKTRGQQVTLSCSPISGHRSVSWYQQTPGQGLQFLFEYFSETQRNKGNFPGRFSGRQFSNSRSEMNVSTLELGDSALYLCASSPLSRQFSGNTIYFGEGSWLTVV.

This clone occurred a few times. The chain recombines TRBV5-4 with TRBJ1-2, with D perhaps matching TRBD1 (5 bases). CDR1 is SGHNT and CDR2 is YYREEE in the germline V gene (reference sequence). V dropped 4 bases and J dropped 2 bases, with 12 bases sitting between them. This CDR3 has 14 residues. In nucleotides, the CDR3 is TGTGCCAGCAGCGTACAGGACTTCAACTATGGCTACACCTTC. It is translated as CASSVQDFNYGYTF.

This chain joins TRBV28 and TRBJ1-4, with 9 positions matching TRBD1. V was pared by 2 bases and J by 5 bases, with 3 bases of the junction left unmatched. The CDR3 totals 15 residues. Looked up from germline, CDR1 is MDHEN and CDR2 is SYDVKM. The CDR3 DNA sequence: TGTGCCAGCAGTTTAGGGACAGGGACCAATGAAAAACTGTTTTTT. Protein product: CASSLGTGTNEKLFF.

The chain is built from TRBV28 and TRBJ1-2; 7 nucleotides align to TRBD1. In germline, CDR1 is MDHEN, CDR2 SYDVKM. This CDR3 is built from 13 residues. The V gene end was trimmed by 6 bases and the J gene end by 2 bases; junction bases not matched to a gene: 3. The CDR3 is CASREGQNYGYTF. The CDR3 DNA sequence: TGTGCCAGCAGAGAGGGACAGAACTATGGCTACACCTTC.

CDR3 protein: CASSAGTSGETQYF. CDR3 DNA sequence: TGTGCCAGCAGCGCAGGGACTAGCGGGGAGACCCAGTACTTC. The V and J genes are TRBV6-5 and TRBJ2-5, with 12 bases aligning to TRBD2. Trimming took 6 bases from V and 5 from J; bases not matched to a gene: 4. Germline V lookup: CDR1 MNHEY, CDR2 SVGAGI. This CDR3 has 14 amino acids.

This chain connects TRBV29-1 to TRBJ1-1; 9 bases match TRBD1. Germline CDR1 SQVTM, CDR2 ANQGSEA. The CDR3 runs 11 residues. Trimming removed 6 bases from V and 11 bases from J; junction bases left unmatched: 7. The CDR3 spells CSVGGDREAFF. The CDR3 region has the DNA TGCAGCGTCGGGGGGGACAGGGAGGCTTTCTTT.

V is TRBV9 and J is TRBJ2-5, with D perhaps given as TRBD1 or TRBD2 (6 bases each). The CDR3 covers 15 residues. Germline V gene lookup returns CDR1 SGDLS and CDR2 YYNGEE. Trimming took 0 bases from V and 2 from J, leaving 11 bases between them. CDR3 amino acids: CASSVEGGLQETQYF. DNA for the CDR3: TGTGCCAGCAGCGTAGAAGGGGGGCTACAAGAGACCCAGTACTTC.

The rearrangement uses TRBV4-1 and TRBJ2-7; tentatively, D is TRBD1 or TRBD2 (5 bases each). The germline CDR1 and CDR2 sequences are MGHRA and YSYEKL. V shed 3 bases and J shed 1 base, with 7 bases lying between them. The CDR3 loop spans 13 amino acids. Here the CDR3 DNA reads TGCGCCAGCAGCCACAGGGAGTCCTACGAGCAGTACTTC. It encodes CASSHRESYEQYF.

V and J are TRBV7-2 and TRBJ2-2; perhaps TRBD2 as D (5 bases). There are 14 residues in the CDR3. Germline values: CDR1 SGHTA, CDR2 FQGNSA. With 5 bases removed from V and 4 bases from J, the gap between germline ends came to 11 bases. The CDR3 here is CASSRRLATGELFF. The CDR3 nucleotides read TGTGCCAGCAGCCGGCGGCTAGCCACCGGGGAGCTGTTTTTT.

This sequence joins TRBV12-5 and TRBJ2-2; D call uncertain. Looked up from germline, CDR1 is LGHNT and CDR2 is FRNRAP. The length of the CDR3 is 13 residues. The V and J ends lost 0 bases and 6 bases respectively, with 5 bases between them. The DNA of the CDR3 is TGTGCTAGTGGTTTGGTTTGGGCCGGGGAGCTGTTTTTT. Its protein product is CASGLVWAGELFF.

The CDR3 loop is CASSLSIGFTNTGELFF. The CDR3 coding sequence is TGTGCCAGCAGCTTGTCCATCGGCTTTACGAACACCGGGGAGCTGTTTTTT. V usage is TRBV5-4 and J usage is TRBJ2-2; no definite D call. This CDR3 has 17 amino acids. Germline CDR1 reads SGHNT; CDR2 reads YYREEE (reference sequence). Trimming took off 1 base at V and 0 bases at J, with 13 bases between the two ends.

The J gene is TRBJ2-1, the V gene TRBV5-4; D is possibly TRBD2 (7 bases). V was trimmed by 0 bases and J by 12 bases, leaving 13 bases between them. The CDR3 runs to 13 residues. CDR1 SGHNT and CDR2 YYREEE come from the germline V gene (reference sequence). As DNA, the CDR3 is TGTGCCAGCAGCTTGGTGGGGGGGGCAGGGCAGTTCTTC. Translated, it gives CASSLVGGAGQFF.

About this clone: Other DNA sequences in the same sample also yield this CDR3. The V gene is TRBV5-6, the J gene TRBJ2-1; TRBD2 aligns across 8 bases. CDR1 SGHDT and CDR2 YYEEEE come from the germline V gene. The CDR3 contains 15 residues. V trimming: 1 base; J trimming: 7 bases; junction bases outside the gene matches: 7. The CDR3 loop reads CASSLSGSKGNEQFF. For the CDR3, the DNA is TGTGCCAGCAGCTTGAGCGGGAGTAAGGGAAATGAGCAGTTCTTC.

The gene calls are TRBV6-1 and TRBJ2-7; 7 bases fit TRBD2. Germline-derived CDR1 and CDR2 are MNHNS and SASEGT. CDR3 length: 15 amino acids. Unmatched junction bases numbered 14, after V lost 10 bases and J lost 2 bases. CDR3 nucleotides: TGTGCCACAACAACCCCACCGGCGGGGGCCTACGAGCAGTACTTC. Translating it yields CATTTPPAGAYEQYF.

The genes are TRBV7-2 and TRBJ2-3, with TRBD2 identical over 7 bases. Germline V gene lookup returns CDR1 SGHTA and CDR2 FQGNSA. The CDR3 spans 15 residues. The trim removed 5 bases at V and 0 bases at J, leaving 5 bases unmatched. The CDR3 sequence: CASSPRSGSTDTQYF. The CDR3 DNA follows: TGTGCCAGCAGCCCCCGTAGCGGGAGCACAGATACGCAGTATTTT.

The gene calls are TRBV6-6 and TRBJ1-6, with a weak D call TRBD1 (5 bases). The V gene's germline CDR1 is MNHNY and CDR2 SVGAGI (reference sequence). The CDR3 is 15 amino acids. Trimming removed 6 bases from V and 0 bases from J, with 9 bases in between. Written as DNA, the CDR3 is TGTGCCAGCAGCCGACAGAGCTCCTATAATTCACCCCTCCACTTT. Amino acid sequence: CASSRQSSYNSPLHF.

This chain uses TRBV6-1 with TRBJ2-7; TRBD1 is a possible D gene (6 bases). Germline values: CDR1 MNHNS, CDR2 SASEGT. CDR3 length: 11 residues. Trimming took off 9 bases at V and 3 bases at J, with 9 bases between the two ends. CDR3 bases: TGTGCCAGTACAGGGTTCTACGAGCAGTACTTC. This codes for CASTGFYEQYF.

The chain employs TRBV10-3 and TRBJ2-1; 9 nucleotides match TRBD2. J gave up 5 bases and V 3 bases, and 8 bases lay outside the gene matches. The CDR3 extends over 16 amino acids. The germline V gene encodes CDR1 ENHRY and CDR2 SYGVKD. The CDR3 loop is CAISEGGGGVHNEQFF. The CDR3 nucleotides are TGTGCCATCAGTGAAGGTGGCGGGGGGGTCCACAATGAGCAGTTCTTC.